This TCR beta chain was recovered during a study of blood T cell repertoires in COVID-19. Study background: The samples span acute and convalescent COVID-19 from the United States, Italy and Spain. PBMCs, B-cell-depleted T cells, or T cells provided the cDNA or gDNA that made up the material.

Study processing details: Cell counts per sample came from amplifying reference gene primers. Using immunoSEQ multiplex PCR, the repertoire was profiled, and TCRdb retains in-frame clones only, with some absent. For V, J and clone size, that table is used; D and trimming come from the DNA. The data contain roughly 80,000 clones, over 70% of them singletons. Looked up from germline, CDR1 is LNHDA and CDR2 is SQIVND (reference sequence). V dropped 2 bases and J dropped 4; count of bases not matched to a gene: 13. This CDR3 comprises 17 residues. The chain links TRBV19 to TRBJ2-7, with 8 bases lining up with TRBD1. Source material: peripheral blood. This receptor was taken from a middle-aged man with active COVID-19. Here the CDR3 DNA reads TGTGCCAGTAGTATAACGACAGGGGATGGCGGTCTGTACGAGCAGTACTTC. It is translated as CASSITTGDGGLYEQYF.